The 12 T cell receptor beta chains below all came from one sample that was sequenced in a study of OX40 agonist ivuxolimab in advanced cancers. TCRdb keeps only in-frame clones here, not all; method: immunoSEQ multiplex PCR. The sample yields tens of thousands of clones, around 90% seen once. Material: CD4+ or CD8+ T cells sorted from blood, obtained in a trial of the OX40 agonist ivuxolimab. The receptors here all came from an adult with an advanced solid tumor such as melanoma, head and neck, liver or kidney cancer.

The chain joins TRBV27 to TRBJ1-1; no definite D call. CDR3 length: 13 amino acids. Deletions cut 3 bases from V and 2 bases from J, with 7 bases between. CDR1 is MNHEY and CDR2 is SMNVEV in the germline V gene (reference sequence). The CDR3 nucleotides read TGTGCCAGCAGTTTCGCCTATAACACTGAAGCTTTCTTT. Encoded protein: CASSFAYNTEAFF.

The rearrangement joins TRBV9 to TRBJ2-1; D is undetermined. The CDR3 covers 13 residues. Germline CDR1 SGDLS, CDR2 YYNGEE. Trimming shortened V by 1 base and J by 2 bases, and 4 bases separated the two germline ends. CDR3 coding DNA: TGTGCCAGCAGCGTAAGGGCCTACAATGAGCAGTTCTTC. Amino acids: CASSVRAYNEQFF.

This clone was observed a single time. The chain carries TRBV7-2 and TRBJ2-4; TRBD2 matches 9 bases. The germline gives CDR1 SGHTA, CDR2 FQGNSA. V gave up 4 bases and J gave up 6 bases; unmatched junction bases: 7. This CDR3 has 15 residues. The CDR3: CASSSRLAGTNIQYF. The CDR3 DNA reads as TGTGCCAGCAGCTCCCGGCTAGCGGGAACAAACATTCAGTACTTC. The whole variable domain, remainder taken from reference TRBV7-2 and TRBJ2-4, is GAGVSQSPSNKVTEKGKDVELRCDPISGHTALYWYRQSLGQGLEFLIYFQGNSAPDKSGLPSDRFSAERTGGSVSTLTIQRTQQEDSAVYLCASSSRLAGTNIQYFGAGTRLSVL.

The rearrangement uses TRBV5-1 and TRBJ2-2, with TRBD1 identical over 7 bases. Germline CDR1 is SGHRS and CDR2 is YFSETQ. V lost 2 bases, J lost 2 bases, and 9 bases stayed unmatched. This CDR3 has 17 amino acids. CDR3 loop: CASSFQPGQKNTGELFF. The DNA for the CDR3 is TGCGCCAGCAGCTTCCAACCGGGACAGAAAAACACCGGGGAGCTGTTTTTT.

The V and J genes are TRBV5-4 and TRBJ2-1; D may match TRBD1 or TRBD2 (5 bases each). Germline loops: CDR1 SGHNT, CDR2 YYREEE (reference sequence). CDR3 length: 15 amino acids. Trimming shortened V by 4 bases and J by 5 bases, and 16 bases separated the two germline ends. DNA for the CDR3: TGTGCCAGCAGCGGGATTGGGGCTAGCCACAATGAGCAGTTCTTC. It codes for CASSGIGASHNEQFF.

This chain links TRBV29-1 with TRBJ2-5, with no clear D. The CDR3 is 12 residues long. CDR1 and CDR2 from the germline V gene are SQVTM and ANQGSEA. V was trimmed by 4 bases and J by 2 bases, leaving 8 bases between them. The CDR3 is CSVAGLQETQYF. CDR3 in DNA: TGCAGCGTTGCGGGTCTACAAGAGACCCAGTACTTC.

This clone occurred once. The gene calls are TRBV28 and TRBJ1-4; D remains ambiguous. The CDR3 totals 18 residues. The germline V gene has CDR1 MDHEN and CDR2 SYDVKM. Trimming stripped 7 bases from V and 1 base from J, with 22 bases between. The CDR3 bases are TGTGCCAGCAAAGTAGCAGGCGGAAATGGTAGAACTAATGAAAAACTGTTTTTT. Protein: CASKVAGGNGRTNEKLFF.

The chain has TRBV9 and TRBJ2-2; D gene unclear. Germline loops: CDR1 SGDLS, CDR2 YYNGEE. The CDR3 runs to 15 residues. Trimming cost V 0 bases and J 4 bases, with 10 bases left between them. In DNA form, the CDR3 reads TGTGCCAGCAGCGTAGAACAGTTTGGCACCGGGGAGCTGTTTTTT. Translated: CASSVEQFGTGELFF.

The gene calls are TRBV5-1 and TRBJ2-3; TRBD1 agrees at 7 bases. The trim removed 1 base at V and 0 bases at J, leaving 2 bases unmatched. The germline V gene encodes CDR1 SGHRS and CDR2 YFSETQ. The CDR3 sequence is 15 residues long. CDR3 region: CASSLTGASTDTQYF. CDR3 in DNA: TGCGCCAGCAGCTTGACAGGGGCTAGCACAGATACGCAGTATTTT.

This chain joins TRBV7-3 and TRBJ2-1; D tentatively reads TRBD1 or TRBD2 (5 bases each). The CDR3 has 15 residues. Trimming stripped 4 bases from V and 3 bases from J, with 13 bases between. Per germline, CDR1 SGHTA and CDR2 FQGTGA. Here the CDR3 DNA reads TGTGCCAGCAGCTCAACCCGGGACGACTACAATGAGCAGTTCTTC. Amino acids: CASSSTRDDYNEQFF.

The chain joins TRBV30 to TRBJ2-3; 11 nucleotides align to TRBD1. CDR3 length: 14 residues. In germline, CDR1 is GTSNPN, CDR2 SVGIG (reference sequence). V lost 2 bases to trimming and J lost 8 bases; unmatched junction nucleotides: 6. The CDR3 bases are TGTGCCTGGAGTTTCGGGACAGGGGGACGTACGCAGTATTTT. The encoded protein is CAWSFGTGGRTQYF.

The V and J genes are TRBV5-3 and TRBJ1-3; TRBD1 agrees at 7 bases. TRBV5-3 is known as an ORF, though its function is uncertain. Germline trimming cut 8 bases from V and 0 bases from J; bases unmatched to any gene: 8. The CDR3 consists of 15 residues. The CDR3 DNA follows: TGTGCCAGCAGCCCAAACAGGGGCTCTGGAAACACCATATATTTT. It specifies CASSPNRGSGNTIYF.